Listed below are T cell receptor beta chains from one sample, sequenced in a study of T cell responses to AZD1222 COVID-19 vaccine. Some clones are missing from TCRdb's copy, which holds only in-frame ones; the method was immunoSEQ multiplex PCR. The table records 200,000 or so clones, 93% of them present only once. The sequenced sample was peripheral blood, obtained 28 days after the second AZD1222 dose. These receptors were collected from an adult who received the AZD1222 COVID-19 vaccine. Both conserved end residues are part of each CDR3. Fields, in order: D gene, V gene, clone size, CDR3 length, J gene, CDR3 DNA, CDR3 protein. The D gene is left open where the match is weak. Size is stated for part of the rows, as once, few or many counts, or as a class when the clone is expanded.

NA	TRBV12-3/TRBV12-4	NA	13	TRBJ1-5	TGTGCCAGCAGCCCAACACCGAATCAGCCCCAGCATTTT	CASSPTPNQPQHF
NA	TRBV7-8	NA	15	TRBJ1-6	TGTGCCAGCAGCTTAGAGGCGGGGCTTGGATCACCCCTCCACTTT	CASSLEAGLGSPLHF
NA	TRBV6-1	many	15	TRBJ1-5	TGTGCCAGCAGTAAGAGGGGGGGTAGCAATCAGCCCCAGCATTTT	CASSKRGGSNQPQHF
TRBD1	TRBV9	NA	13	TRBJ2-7	TGTGCCAGCAGCGCTGCCGACAGGGGGCCATTCCACTTC	CASSAADRGPFHF
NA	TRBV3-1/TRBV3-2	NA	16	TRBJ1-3	TGTGCCAGCAGCCCTCCGCCGTCTTACTCTGGAAACACCATATATTTT	CASSPPPSYSGNTIYF
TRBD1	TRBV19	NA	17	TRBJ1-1	TGTGCCAGTAGTATGCTCTGGGGGACAGGGGCTGGCACTGAAGCTTTCTTT	CASSMLWGTGAGTEAFF
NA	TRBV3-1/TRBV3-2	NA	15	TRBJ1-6	TGTGCCAGCAGCCGAGGGCAGGGTGCCAATTCACCCCTCCACTTT	CASSRGQGANSPLHF
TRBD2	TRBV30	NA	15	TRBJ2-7	TGTGCCTCCAACCCGAAACCCGGGACTAGCCCCGAGCAGTACTTC	CASNPKPGTSPEQYF
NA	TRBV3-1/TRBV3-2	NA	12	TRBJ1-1	TGTGCCAGCAGCCACTCGGGGGCTGAAGCTTTCTTT	CASSHSGAEAFF
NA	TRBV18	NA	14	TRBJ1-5	TGTGCCAGCTCACCGGGATATAGCAATCAGCCCCAGCATTTT	CASSPGYSNQPQHF
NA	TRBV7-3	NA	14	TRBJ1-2	TGTGCCAGCAGCCCGCAAGGGGACCCAGGAGGCTACACCTTC	CASSPQGDPGGYTF
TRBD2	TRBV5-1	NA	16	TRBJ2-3	TGCGCCAGCAGCCCAGGGACTAGCGGGGTCTCAGATACGCAGTATTTT	CASSPGTSGVSDTQYF
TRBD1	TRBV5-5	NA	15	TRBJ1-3	TGTGCCAGCAGCCGGGACAGGGGATCTGGAAACACCATATATTTT	CASSRDRGSGNTIYF
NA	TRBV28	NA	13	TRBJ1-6	TGTGCCAGCATGGGGGCCTTCAATTCACCCCTCCACTTT	CASMGAFNSPLHF
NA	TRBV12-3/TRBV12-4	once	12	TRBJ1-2	TGTGCCAGCAGCGAGAGGAGTTTATCATTTACCTTC	CASSERSLSFTF
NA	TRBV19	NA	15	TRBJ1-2	TGTGCCAGTAGTATGGGGGTAAAACGGAACTATGGCTACACCTTC	CASSMGVKRNYGYTF
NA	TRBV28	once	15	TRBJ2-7	TGTGCCAGCAGTTCTCCCGGCCTTCATCCCGGCGAGCAGTACTTC	CASSSPGLHPGEQYF
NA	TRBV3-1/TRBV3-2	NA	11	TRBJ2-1	TGTGCCAGCAGCCAAGAGGGAATTCTGTTCTTC	CASSQEGILFF
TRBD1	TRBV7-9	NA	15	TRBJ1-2	TGTGCCAGCAGTTACCTTGGCAGGGGGACGGAGGGCTACACCTTC	CASSYLGRGTEGYTF
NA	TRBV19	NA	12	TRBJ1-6	TGTGCCAGTAGTATTAGCCGTGGACCCCTCCACTTT	CASSISRGPLHF
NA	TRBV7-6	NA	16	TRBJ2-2	TGTGCCAGCAGCTTAGGGCGGGGCGGTTTGACCGGGGAGCTGTTTTTT	CASSLGRGGLTGELFF
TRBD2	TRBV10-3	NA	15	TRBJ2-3	TGTGCCACCCGAGCAGGCGGGGGGTGGGCAGATACGCAGTATTTT	CATRAGGGWADTQYF
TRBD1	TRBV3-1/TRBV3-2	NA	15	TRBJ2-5	TGTGCCAGCAGCCAAGGGCCGACAGGGGAAGAGACCCAGTACTTC	CASSQGPTGEETQYF
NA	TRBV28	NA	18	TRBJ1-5	TGTGCCAGCAGTTTGGTTGTCAGCCCCACGTATAGCAATCAGCCCCAGCATTTT	CASSLVVSPTYSNQPQHF
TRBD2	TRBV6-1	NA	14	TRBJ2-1	TGTGCCAGCAGTGAAGTGGCGGCGGGGGTTGAGCAGTTCTTC	CASSEVAAGVEQFF
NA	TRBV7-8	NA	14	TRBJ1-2	TGTGCCAGCAGCTTCCCCGGGGCCAACTATGGCTACACCTTC	CASSFPGANYGYTF
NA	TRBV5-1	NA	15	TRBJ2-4	TGCGCCAGCAGCACGCCTAACGGGGCCAAAAACATTCAGTACTTC	CASSTPNGAKNIQYF
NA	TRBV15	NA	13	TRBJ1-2	TGTGCCACCAGCAGAGGCGAGGGGTGGGGCTACACCTTC	CATSRGEGWGYTF
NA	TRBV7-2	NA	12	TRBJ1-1	TGTGCCAGCAGCCGGCCGGGGGGGAAAGCTTTCTTT	CASSRPGGKAFF
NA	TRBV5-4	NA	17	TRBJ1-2	TGTGCCAGCAGCCCGGGAGGCGTAGGCGGAAACTTCTATGGCTACACCTTC	CASSPGGVGGNFYGYTF
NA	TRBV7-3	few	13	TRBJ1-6	TGTGCCAGCAGCTCGACACAGAATTCACCCCTCCACTTT	CASSSTQNSPLHF
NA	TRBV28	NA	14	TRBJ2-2	TGTGCCAGCAGTAAATTAAGACTTGCCGGGGAGCTGTTTTTT	CASSKLRLAGELFF
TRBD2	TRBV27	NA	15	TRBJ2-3	TGTGCCAGCAGTTTGGAGCGGGGGCCCACAGATACGCAGTATTTT	CASSLERGPTDTQYF
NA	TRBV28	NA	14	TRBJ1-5	TGTGCCAGCAGTTTATTTACAGGTGGACAGCCCCAGCATTTT	CASSLFTGGQPQHF
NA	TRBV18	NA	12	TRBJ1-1	TGTGCCAGCTCACCTGGGGTCACTGAAGCTTTCTTT	CASSPGVTEAFF
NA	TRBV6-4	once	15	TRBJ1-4	TGTGCCAGCAGTGACTCCACTTCGGGGAATGGAAAACTGTTTTTT	CASSDSTSGNGKLFF
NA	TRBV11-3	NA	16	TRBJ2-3	TGTGCCAGCAGCCCCTCAGGGGCGGGGGGCACAGATACGCAGTATTTT	CASSPSGAGGTDTQYF
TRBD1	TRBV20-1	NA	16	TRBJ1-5	TGCAGTGCTAGTAGGACAGGAGGGATTAGCGATCAGCCCCAGCATTTT	CSASRTGGISDQPQHF
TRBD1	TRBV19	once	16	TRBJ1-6	TGTGCCAGTAGTATTACCACGGGACAGGGGCGACCACCCCTCCACTTT	CASSITTGQGRPPLHF
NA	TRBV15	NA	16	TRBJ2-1	TGTGCCACCAGCAGAGTTCCCGGGAGCTCCTACAATGAGCAGTTCTTC	CATSRVPGSSYNEQFF
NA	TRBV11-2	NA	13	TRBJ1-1	TGTGCCAGCAGCTCCAGAGGGAACACTGAAGCTTTCTTT	CASSSRGNTEAFF
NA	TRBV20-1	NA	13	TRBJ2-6	TGCAGTGCTAGTGACTCTGGGGCCAACGTCCTGACTTTC	CSASDSGANVLTF
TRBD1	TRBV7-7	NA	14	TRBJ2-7	TGTGCCACCTCACCCTGGGACAGAGCCTACGAGCAGTACTTC	CATSPWDRAYEQYF
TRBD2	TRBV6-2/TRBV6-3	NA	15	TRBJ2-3	TGTGCCAGCAGTTACGCGGGACTAGCGGGGAGGATAGAGTATTTT	CASSYAGLAGRIEYF
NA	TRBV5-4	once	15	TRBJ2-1	TGTGCCAGCAGAGAACAGGGGGGGTCCTACAATGAGCAGTTCTTC	CASREQGGSYNEQFF
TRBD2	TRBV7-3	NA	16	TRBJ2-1	TGTGCCAGCAGCCCCCGCGGGACTAGCGGGGGTGGTGAGCAGTTCTTC	CASSPRGTSGGGEQFF
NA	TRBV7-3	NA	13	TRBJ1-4	TGTGCCAGCAGCCCCAGGGGCGGTGAAAAACTGTTTTTT	CASSPRGGEKLFF
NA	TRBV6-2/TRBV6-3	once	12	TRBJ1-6	TGTGCCAGCAGTTTGCCCAGGGACCCCCTCCACTTT	CASSLPRDPLHF
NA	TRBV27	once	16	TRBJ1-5	TGTGCCAGCAGTTTATCCATGGGACGGTTCAATCAGCCCCAGCATTTT	CASSLSMGRFNQPQHF
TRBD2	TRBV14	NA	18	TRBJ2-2	TGTGCCAGCAGCCCACTTCCTGGGACTAGCGGGGGGCCAGGGGAGCTGTTTTTT	CASSPLPGTSGGPGELFF
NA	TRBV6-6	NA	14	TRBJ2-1	TGTGCCAGCACCTCTAGCTCTACCTACAATGAGCAGTTCTTC	CASTSSSTYNEQFF
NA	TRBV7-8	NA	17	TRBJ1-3	TGTGCCAGCAGCTCACGCCGGGACTCTACCTCTGGAAACACCATATATTTT	CASSSRRDSTSGNTIYF
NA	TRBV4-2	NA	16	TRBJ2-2	TGTGCCAGCAGCCAAGTGGCTAGCCGAAACACCGGGGAGCTGTTTTTT	CASSQVASRNTGELFF
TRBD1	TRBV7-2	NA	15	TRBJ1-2	TGTGCCAGCAGCCCCCAAGCTGGAGGGGGCGATGGCTACACCTTC	CASSPQAGGGDGYTF